This T cell receptor (beta chain) was profiled in a study of blood T cell repertoires in COVID-19 (dated by TCRdb to 2020 to 2021). About the investigation overall: Samples covering the acute and convalescent phases of COVID-19 were provided by collaborators in the United States, Italy and Spain. The dataset comprised deeply sampled blood TCRbeta repertoires from subjects exposed to, actively infected with, or recovered from COVID-19. The repertoires were released in a freely available public database intended as a resource for research on the immune response to SARS-CoV-2. The material from the prospective study consisted of cDNA or gDNA derived from T cells, B-cell-depleted T cells, or PBMCs. The samples were drawn from the first 160 participants of the ongoing ImmuneRACE study and from some 1,300 subjects provided by 6 global collaborators. Where HLA class I and class II types were available, the types were taken from metadata supplied by the sample provider, not from assay-based typing. The sample metadata nearly always contained a de-identified subject ID, COVID-19 status, age in years and sex.

On the study overall, not on this receptor specifically: The quantity of clinical and demographic metadata differed by source and by participant and was supplied without curation.

Another Seattle source contributed samples from volunteer blood donors who had recovered from COVID-19. The collaborating institutions used their own protocols to collect whole blood in K2EDTA tubes. For TCRbeta analysis, collaborators shipped samples as frozen whole blood, isolated PBMCs, or DNA extracted from either of those sample types. TCRbeta CDR3 regions were amplified from genomic DNA using the immunoSEQ Assay, a bias-controlled multiplex PCR. Per the authors' processing: The number of nucleated cells in each sample was estimated from the amplification of reference gene primers within the assay. To quantify the absolute abundance of each unique TCRbeta CDR3 rearrangement, sequence reads were collapsed and filtered. For each sample, productive Simpson clonality was calculated by taking the square root of Simpson's diversity index across productive rearrangements. Here the immuneACCESS table is served through TCRdb, limited to in-frame sequences with V and J called. Missing clones are a known gap in these copies; in checked studies unresolved V genes cover under half, and the rest lacks a known reason. V and J calls and clone size are copied from that table; D and trimming were computed from the DNA. The sample includes 200,000 to 250,000 clones, with approximately 83% observed a single time. The ten largest clones capture around 3% of the sample.

Many counts were recorded for this clone. What this receptor recognizes is not known. No quality values exist for individual bases; no much larger clone is one base distant. V loses 10 bases of germline sequence and J loses 3 bases, and the interval between the two ends is 22 bases. The germline V gene (reference sequence) sets CDR1 to LNHDA and CDR2 to SQIVND. There are 15 amino acids in the CDR3, from cysteine to phenylalanine inclusive. Just CDR3 DNA is preserved here, 45 bases in frame from base 1. The TCR comes from a woman aged 30 to 39 who had recovered from COVID-19. Sequencing input: peripheral blood. The chain joins TRBV19 to TRBJ2-7, with TRBD1 perhaps the D gene, on 6 matching bases. The CDR3: CATPPTGTRGYEQYF. Here is the DNA: TGTGCCACTCCCCCCACCGGGACCAGGGGCTACGAGCAGTACTTC.